The clone carrying this T cell receptor (beta chain) was counted a single time. No antigen is known for it. Sequencing used immunoSEQ multiplex PCR; TCRdb keeps in-frame clones, though not all of them. In the table there are around 420,000 clones, approximately 90% of which are singletons. The record originates from a study of Ad26.COV2.S vaccination and SARS-CoV-2 variants. Study-wide background: Into the muscle, Ad26.COV2.S was dosed once or twice, 56 days apart.

Regarding the study as a whole: After vaccination, reports described spike-specific CD8+ and CD4+ T cell responses as showing substantial breadth.

The sample's treatment: some 20 received Ad26.COV2.S at low or high dose, single or two shots; roughly 5 received placebo; per-sample allocation not given. Sampling occurred on day 63 after the first vaccine or placebo injection. CDR1 is MGHRA and CDR2 is YSYEKL in the germline V gene. This CDR3 has 17 residues. The junction had 14 bases not matched to a gene; V was cut back by 4 bases and J by 6 bases. This material consisted of peripheral blood, taken in a trial of Ad26.COV2.S vaccine versus placebo. This TCR was sampled from a person aged 18-60 years who received the Ad26.COV2.S COVID-19 vaccine or a placebo. The chain has TRBV4-1 and TRBJ2-3; TRBD1 matches at 9 bases. The CDR3 protein is CASSLSAGQGNRDTQYF. In nucleotides, the CDR3 is TGCGCCAGCAGCCTTAGCGCGGGACAGGGAAATCGGGATACGCAGTATTTT.